The source of this TCR beta chain is a study of T cell responses to AZD1222 COVID-19 vaccine. Study results and caveats: Recipients of two AZD1222 doses showed rising Spike-specific TCR breadth and depth.

The method was immunoSEQ multiplex PCR; TCRdb's version includes in-frame clones alone and lacks a portion of them. The sample records 200,000 or so clones, 94% being singletons. About this clone: Its antigen is not identified.

V lost 2 bases and J 6 bases, leaving 12 bases between the germline ends. From germline, CDR1 is SGHRS and CDR2 YFSETQ. The CDR3 is 14 amino acids. The chain is built from TRBV5-1 and TRBJ2-1, with D possibly TRBD2 on 6 matching bases. This clonotype was sampled from an adult in good health. Sequencing used peripheral blood, obtained on day 0 of AZD1222 vaccination. The CDR3 spells CASSFRMGGNEQFF. The CDR3 nucleotides are TGCGCCAGCAGCTTCCGGATGGGGGGCAATGAGCAGTTCTTC.